This T cell receptor beta chain was sequenced in a study of blood T cell repertoires in COVID-19. Background on the study: The origin of the acute and convalescent COVID-19 samples was the United States, Italy and Spain. T cells, B-cell-depleted T cells, or PBMCs provided the cDNA or gDNA that served as material.

Enrolment of Seattle patients took place during active infection, and they were followed longitudinally. Authors' methods: Reference gene primer amplification yielded estimated nucleated cell counts. Some clones are missing from TCRdb's copy, which holds only in-frame ones; the method was immunoSEQ multiplex PCR. D and trimming come from the DNA, and the V and J calls and clone size come from that table. The sample contains 350,000 or so clones, about nine tenths of which appear only once. Sequenced input: peripheral blood. The sequence came from a woman in her sixties with COVID-19, enrolled during active disease.

The CDR3 sequence is CASTLAGTGVYEQFF. The CDR3 nucleotides read TGTGCCAGCACCCTCGCCGGGACAGGGGTTTATGAGCAGTTCTTC. V is TRBV28 and J is TRBJ2-1; 10 bases are shared with TRBD1. The CDR3 covers 15 residues. The germline V gene has CDR1 MDHEN and CDR2 SYDVKM. V dropped 7 bases and J dropped 8; count of bases not matched to a gene: 11.